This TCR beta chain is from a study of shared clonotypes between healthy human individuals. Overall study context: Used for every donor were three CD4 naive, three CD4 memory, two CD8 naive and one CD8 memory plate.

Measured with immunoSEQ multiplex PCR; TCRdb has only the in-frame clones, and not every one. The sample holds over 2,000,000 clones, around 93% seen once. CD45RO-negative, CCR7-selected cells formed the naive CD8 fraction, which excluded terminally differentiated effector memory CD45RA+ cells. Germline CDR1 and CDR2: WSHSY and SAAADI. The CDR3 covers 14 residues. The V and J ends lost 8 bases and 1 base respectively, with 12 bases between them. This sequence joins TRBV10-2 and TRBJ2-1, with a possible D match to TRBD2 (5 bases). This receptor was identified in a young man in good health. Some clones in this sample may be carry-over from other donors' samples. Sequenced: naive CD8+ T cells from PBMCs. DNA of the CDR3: TGCGCCAGCGGTTTCGGGGAGTCCTACAATGAGCAGTTCTTC. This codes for CASGFGESYNEQFF.